This note documents a single T cell receptor beta chain sequence. Sequencing used immunoSEQ multiplex PCR; TCRdb keeps in-frame clones, though not all of them. The sample holds under 35,000 clones, 60% to 80% seen once. The CDR3 is made up of 14 amino acids. Trimming took 6 bases from V and 8 from J; bases not matched to a gene: 11. The germline CDR1 and CDR2 sequences are SGHRS and YFSETQ. These data belong to a study of blood T cell repertoires in COVID-19. Study details: From the United States, Italy and Spain came samples of acute and convalescent COVID-19. PBMCs, B-cell-depleted T cells, or T cells provided the cDNA or gDNA that made up the material.

Material: peripheral blood. The source is an elderly man with acute or convalescent COVID-19. The V call is TRBV5-1, the J call TRBJ2-4; 7 bases line up with TRBD1. The CDR3 here is CASTDPRGLDIQYF. The CDR3 bases are TGCGCCAGCACCGACCCAAGGGGGCTTGACATTCAGTACTTC.